Listed here is a single T cell receptor (beta chain). Antigen: not known. This record comes from a study of vaccination effects on CD4 cells after COVID-19. J was trimmed by 0 bases and V by 3 bases; bases with no gene match: 10. CDR1 LNHDA and CDR2 SQIVND come from the germline V gene (reference sequence). The CDR3 length is 17 residues. Produced via immunoSEQ multiplex PCR; TCRdb's table is partial and in-frame only. Of 60,000 to 85,000 clones detected, around 70% appear once; the ten largest clones hold about 1.6%. Sequencing was preceded by expansion of antigen-specific CD4+ T cells with viral peptide pools in the ViraFEST assay. At the end of around eleven days of culture, CD4+ T cells were isolated. The participants, recipients of two vaccine doses, got either BNT162b2 or mRNA-1273. Cultures used approximately 2 million PBMC per well, around 9 IU/ml IL-2 and 10 ug/ml peptides. The authors exchanged half the medium for IL-2 medium on days 3 and 7.

The sample was CD4+ T cells from PBMCs cultured with HCoV-229E spike peptides, taken after COVID-19 vaccination. The V gene is TRBV19, the J gene TRBJ1-2, with TRBD1 identical over 7 bases. This clonotype originated in a human donor who received a COVID-19 vaccine. The CDR3 bases are TGTGCCAGTAGTATTCTGCCCTTAACAGGGGCTAACTATGGCTACACCTTC. This codes for CASSILPLTGANYGYTF.